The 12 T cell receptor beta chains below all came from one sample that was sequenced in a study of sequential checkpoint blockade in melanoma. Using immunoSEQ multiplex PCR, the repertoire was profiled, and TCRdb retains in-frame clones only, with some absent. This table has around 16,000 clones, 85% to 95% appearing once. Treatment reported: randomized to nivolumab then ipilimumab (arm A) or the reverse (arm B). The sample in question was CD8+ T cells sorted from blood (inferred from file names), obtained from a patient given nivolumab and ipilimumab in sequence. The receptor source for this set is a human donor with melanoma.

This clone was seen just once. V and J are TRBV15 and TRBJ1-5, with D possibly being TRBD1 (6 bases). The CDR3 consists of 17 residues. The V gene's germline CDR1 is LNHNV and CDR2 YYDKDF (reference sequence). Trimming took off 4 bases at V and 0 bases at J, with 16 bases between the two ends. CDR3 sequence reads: CATSNPDSPYSNQPQHF. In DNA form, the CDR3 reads TGTGCCACCAGCAACCCGGACAGCCCTTATAGCAATCAGCCCCAGCATTTT.

The CDR3 spells CASSATGTPSDEQYV. As DNA, the CDR3 is TGTGCCAGCAGCGCCACGGGGACACCCTCGGACGAGCAGTACGTC. The V gene is TRBV7-9, the J gene TRBJ2-7; TRBD1 might be the D (6 bases). Germline V gene sequence: CDR1 SEHNR, CDR2 FQNEAQ (reference sequence). The CDR3 length is 15 residues. V dropped 5 bases and J dropped 5 bases, with 19 bases sitting between them.

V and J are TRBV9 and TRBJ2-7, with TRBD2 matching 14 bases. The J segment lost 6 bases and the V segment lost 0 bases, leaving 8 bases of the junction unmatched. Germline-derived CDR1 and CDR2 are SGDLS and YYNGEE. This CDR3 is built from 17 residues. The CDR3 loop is CASSVEGGLAGVVEQYF. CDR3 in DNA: TGTGCCAGCAGCGTAGAAGGGGGACTAGCGGGAGTAGTCGAGCAGTACTTC. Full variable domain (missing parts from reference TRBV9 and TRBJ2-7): DSGVTQTPKHLITATGQRVTLRCSPRSGDLSVYWYQQSLDQGLQFLIQYYNGEERAKGNILERFSAQQFPDLHSELNLSSLELGDSALYFCASSVEGGLAGVVEQYFGPGTRLTVT.

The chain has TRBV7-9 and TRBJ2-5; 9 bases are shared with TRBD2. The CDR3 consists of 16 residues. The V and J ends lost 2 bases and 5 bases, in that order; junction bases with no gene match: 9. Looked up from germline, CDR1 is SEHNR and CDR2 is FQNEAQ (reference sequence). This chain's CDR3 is CASSLSTSGVEETQYF. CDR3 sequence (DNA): TGTGCCAGCAGCTTATCGACTAGCGGAGTGGAGGAGACCCAGTACTTC.

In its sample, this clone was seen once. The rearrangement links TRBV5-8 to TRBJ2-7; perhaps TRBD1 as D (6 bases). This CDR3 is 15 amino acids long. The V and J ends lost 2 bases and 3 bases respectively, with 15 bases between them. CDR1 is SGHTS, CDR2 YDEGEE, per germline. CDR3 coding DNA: TGTGCCAGCAGCTTAGGCACAGGGAGTTTCTACGAGCAGTACTTC. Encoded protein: CASSLGTGSFYEQYF.

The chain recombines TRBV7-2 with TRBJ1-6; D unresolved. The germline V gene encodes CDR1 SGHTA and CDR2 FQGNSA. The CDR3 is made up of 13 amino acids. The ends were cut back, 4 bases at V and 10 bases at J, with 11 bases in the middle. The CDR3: CASSSLYISPLHF. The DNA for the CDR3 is TGTGCCAGCAGCTCCCTCTATATCTCACCCCTCCACTTT.

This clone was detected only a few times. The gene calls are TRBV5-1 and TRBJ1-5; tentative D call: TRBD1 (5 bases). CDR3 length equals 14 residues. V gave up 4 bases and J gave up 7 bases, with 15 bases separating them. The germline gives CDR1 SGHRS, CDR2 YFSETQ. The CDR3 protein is CASSPGGAGQPQHF. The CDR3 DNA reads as TGCGCCAGCAGCCCGGGCGGGGCGGGCCAGCCCCAGCATTTT.

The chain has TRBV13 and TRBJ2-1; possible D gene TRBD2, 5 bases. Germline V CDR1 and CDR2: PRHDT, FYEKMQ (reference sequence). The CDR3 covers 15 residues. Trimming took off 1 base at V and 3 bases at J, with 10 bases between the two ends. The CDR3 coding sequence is TGTGCCAGCAGCTTAGCCCTAGAGGGCTACAATGAGCAGTTCTTC. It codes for CASSLALEGYNEQFF.

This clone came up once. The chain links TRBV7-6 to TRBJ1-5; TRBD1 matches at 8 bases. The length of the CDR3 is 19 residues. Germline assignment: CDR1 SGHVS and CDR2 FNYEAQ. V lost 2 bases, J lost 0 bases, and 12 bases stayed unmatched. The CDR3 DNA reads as TGTGCCAGCAGCTTAAAGGACAGGGCACAATATTATAGCAATCAGCCCCAGCATTTT. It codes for CASSLKDRAQYYSNQPQHF.

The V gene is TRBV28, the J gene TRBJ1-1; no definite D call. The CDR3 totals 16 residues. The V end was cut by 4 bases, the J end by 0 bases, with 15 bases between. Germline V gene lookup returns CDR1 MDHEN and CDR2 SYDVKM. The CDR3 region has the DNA TGTGCCAGCAGTTCCTCATCCTTAGTCTTGAACACTGAAGCTTTCTTT. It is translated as CASSSSSLVLNTEAFF.

CDR3 residues: CASSQVVGNTEAFF. The CDR3, as DNA: TGCGCCAGCAGCCAAGTCGTCGGGAACACTGAAGCTTTCTTT. The J gene is TRBJ1-1, the V gene TRBV4-1; the D is unclear. Germline CDR1 MGHRA, CDR2 YSYEKL. CDR3 length equals 14 residues. V lost 1 base, J lost 1 base, and 7 bases lay in between.

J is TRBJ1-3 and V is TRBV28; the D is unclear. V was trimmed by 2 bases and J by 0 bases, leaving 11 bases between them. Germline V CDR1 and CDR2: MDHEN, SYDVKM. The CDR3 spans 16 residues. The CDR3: CASSLGYLRSGNTIYF. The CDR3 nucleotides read TGTGCCAGCAGTTTAGGTTACTTACGCTCTGGAAACACCATATATTTT.